The 25 T cell receptor beta chains below all came from one sample that was sequenced in a study of read filtering for tumor transcriptome and immune sequencing. From around 440 ng of RNA, a library with molecular barcoded alpha/delta and beta/gamma adaptors was made. TCRdb processed the reads anew with MiXCR; each CDR3 protein has one entry. Seen here are 40,000 or so distinct CDR3 sequences, 14% observed once, and the top ten hold roughly 18%. The source material was a population of CD138-negative cells sorted from bone marrow. Source of these receptors: a donor at least 40 years old with multiple myeloma.

This clonotype was observed a few times. The chain joins TRBV28 to TRBJ1-5; D unresolved. The CDR3 covers 14 residues. Germline CDR1 reads MDHEN; CDR2 reads SYDVKM. Deletions cut 3 bases from V and 5 bases from J, with 11 bases between. CDR3 loop: CASSLWLGDQPQHF. Written as DNA, the CDR3 is TGTGCCAGCAGTTTGTGGTTGGGTGATCAGCCCCAGCATTTT.

This clonotype was observed many times. The V gene is TRBV9, the J gene TRBJ2-5; D perhaps matches TRBD2 (6 bases). Germline CDR1 reads SGDLS; CDR2 reads YYNGEE. The V and J ends lost 3 bases and 5 bases respectively, with 17 bases between them. The CDR3 consists of 15 residues. The CDR3 DNA reads as TGTGCCAGCAGCGCTGGGACTTCTAATGCGGAGACCCAGTACTTC. Amino acids: CASSAGTSNAETQYF.

This clonotype was detected once. This chain links TRBV5-4 with TRBJ1-1; a weak D match, TRBD1 (6 bases). The length of the CDR3 is 14 residues. The germline V gene has CDR1 SGHNT and CDR2 YYREEE (reference sequence). Trimming took off 7 bases at V and 6 bases at J, with 19 bases between the two ends. As DNA, the CDR3 is TGTGCCAGCGGACGGACAGCGAAGGGCGCTGAAGCTTTCTTT. Amino acid sequence: CASGRTAKGAEAFF.

This clonotype was seen many times. The CDR3 spells CASARSYEQYF. The CDR3 nucleotides are TGTGCCAGCGCCCGCTCCTACGAGCAGTACTTC. This rearrangement joins TRBV6-2 or TRBV6-3 to TRBJ2-7; D call uncertain. The germline V gene encodes CDR1 MNHEY and CDR2 SVGEGT. V was trimmed by 8 bases and J by 0 bases, leaving 5 bases between them. CDR3 length: 11 amino acids.

This clonotype came up a few times. The chain has TRBV7-2 and TRBJ2-5; perhaps TRBD1 as D (5 bases). The germline V gene has CDR1 SGHTA and CDR2 FQGNSA. The CDR3 has 15 residues. Trimming stripped 5 bases from V and 4 bases from J, with 17 bases between. CDR3 DNA sequence: TGTGCCAGCAGCCCTGGTGGGGCCACCTCAGAGACCCAGTACTTC. It translates to CASSPGGATSETQYF.

This clonotype was recorded many times. The V and J genes are TRBV18 and TRBJ2-5; no reliable D call. The CDR3 consists of 14 residues. The V gene's germline CDR1 is KGHSH and CDR2 LQKENI. V was cut by 5 bases and J by 2 bases, with 12 bases left in between. The CDR3 loop reads CASSTYDRQETQYF. In DNA form, the CDR3 reads TGTGCCAGCTCAACCTACGACCGTCAAGAGACCCAGTACTTC. Full variable domain (missing parts from reference TRBV18 and TRBJ2-5): NAGVMQNPRHLVRRRGQEARLRCSPMKGHSHVYWYRQLPEEGLKFMVYLQKENIIDESGMPKERFSAEFPKEGPSILRIQQVVRGDSAAYFCASSTYDRQETQYFGPGTRLLVL.

This clonotype was counted many times. The chain recombines TRBV7-2 with TRBJ1-4; D not resolved. Germline-derived CDR1 and CDR2 are SGHTA and FQGNSA. The CDR3 contains 14 residues. V was pared by 4 bases and J by 5 bases, with 11 bases between. The CDR3 loop reads CASSYYGSNEKLFF. CDR3 DNA: TGTGCCAGCAGCTATTACGGCTCCAATGAAAAACTGTTTTTT.

This clonotype has a count of ten or more. The J gene is TRBJ2-3, the V gene TRBV5-1; D remains ambiguous. The ends were cut back, 4 bases at V and 0 bases at J, with 9 bases in the middle. This CDR3 has 14 amino acids. Germline V gene data show CDR1 as SGHRS and CDR2 as YFSETQ. CDR3 nucleotide sequence: TGCGCCAGCAGCCCAGGCTATAGCACAGATACGCAGTATTTT. It specifies CASSPGYSTDTQYF.

This clonotype was picked up many times. The gene calls are TRBV4-2 and TRBJ2-3; D not resolved. CDR1 and CDR2 from the germline V gene are LGHNA and YNFKEQ. There are 12 residues in the CDR3. The V and J ends lost 4 bases and 2 bases respectively, with 4 bases between them. The CDR3 coding sequence is TGTGCCAGCAGCCGGGACACAGATACGCAGTATTTT. It encodes CASSRDTDTQYF.

This clonotype was counted at least ten times. DNA for the CDR3: TGTGCCAGCAGCCAAGTTGTGGCCTCTGGGGCCAACGTCCTGACTTTC. It codes for CASSQVVASGANVLTF. The chain has TRBV4-2 and TRBJ2-6; D call uncertain. The CDR3 covers 16 residues. Germline V gene sequence: CDR1 LGHNA, CDR2 YNFKEQ. V lost 1 base and J 0 bases, leaving 7 bases between the germline ends.

This clonotype was seen ten or more times. V is TRBV30 and J is TRBJ1-1, with 7 bases matching TRBD1. This CDR3 comprises 14 residues. CDR1 is GTSNPN, CDR2 SVGIG, per germline (reference sequence). With 5 bases clipped from V and 7 bases from J, the junction kept 13 bases outside the gene matches. The DNA of the CDR3 is TGTGCCTGGGGGGGGGGTGTACAGGGGTTTGAAGCTTTCTTT. It codes for CAWGGGVQGFEAFF.

This clonotype occurred many times. The V gene is TRBV12-5, the J gene TRBJ2-5; 9 bases are a match to TRBD1. Germline CDR1 LGHNT, CDR2 FRNRAP. The junction had 6 bases not matched to a gene; V was cut back by 5 bases and J by 5 bases. The length of the CDR3 is 14 residues. The CDR3 protein is CASGPGQGRETQYF. For the CDR3, the DNA is TGTGCTAGTGGTCCTGGACAGGGGAGGGAGACCCAGTACTTC.

This clonotype was seen many times. The chain is built from TRBV14 and TRBJ2-7, with TRBD1 matching over 7 bases. The germline gives CDR1 SGHDN, CDR2 FVKESK. The J segment lost 2 bases and the V segment lost 4 bases, leaving 5 bases of the junction unmatched. The CDR3 consists of 14 residues. The CDR3 protein is CASSPRQGAYEQYF. CDR3 in DNA: TGTGCCAGCAGCCCTCGACAGGGCGCCTACGAGCAGTACTTC.

As concerns this clonotype: A much larger clone lies one base from this, so it may be a read error. The J gene is TRBJ1-6, the V gene TRBV7-3; possible D gene TRBD1, 6 bases. Trimming removed 5 bases from V and 11 bases from J, with 19 bases in between. The CDR3 has 15 residues. CDR1 is SGHTA, CDR2 FQGTGA, per germline. CDR3 DNA sequence: TGTGCCAGCAGCCCGTTCGGAGGGGGGAATCCACCCCTCCACTTT. Its translation: CASSPFGGGNPPLHF.

Note on this clonotype: This likely stems from a read error, as it lies one base from a far larger clone. The rearrangement joins TRBV11-1 to TRBJ2-2; perhaps TRBD2 as D (5 bases). CDR1 SGHAT and CDR2 FQDESV come from the germline V gene (reference sequence). The CDR3 extends over 13 amino acids. CDR3 in amino acids: CASSVIDTGEPFF. The CDR3 DNA is TGTGCCAGCAGCGTTATTGACACCGGGGAGCCGTTTTTT.

This clonotype turned up a few times. The chain couples TRBV7-9 to TRBJ2-1; TRBD1 matches at 9 bases. J gave up 9 bases and V 1 base, and 4 bases lay outside the gene matches. This CDR3 comprises 14 residues. From germline, CDR1 is SEHNR and CDR2 FQNEAQ (reference sequence). The CDR3 loop reads CASSLGQGEVEQFF. The CDR3 DNA sequence: TGTGCCAGCAGCTTAGGACAGGGGGAGGTTGAGCAGTTCTTC.

Notes on this clonotype: It is likely a read error, because the conserved phenylalanine at the end of the CDR3 is missing. The V and J genes are TRBV5-1 and TRBJ1-1; D might be TRBD1 (5 bases). The CDR3 consists of 14 residues. CDR1 is SGHRS, CDR2 YFSETQ, per germline. The V end lost 2 bases, the J end lost 0 bases, and 8 bases lay between the germline ends. The CDR3 DNA reads as TGCGCCAGCAGCTTCTCAGGGTTGAACACTGAAGCTTTCTCT. It translates to CASSFSGLNTEAFS.

This clonotype was seen at least ten times. CDR3 amino acids: CASSLTSRGQNTEAFF. The CDR3, as DNA: TGCGCCAGCAGCTTGACGTCCCGCGGACAGAACACTGAAGCTTTCTTT. V is TRBV5-1 and J is TRBJ1-1; TRBD1 might be the D (5 bases). With 1 base removed from V and 1 base from J, the gap between germline ends came to 14 bases. The CDR3 covers 16 residues. Germline V gives CDR1 SGHRS, CDR2 YFSETQ. Together with reference TRBV5-1 and TRBJ1-1, the CDR3 gives the full variable domain: KAGVTQTPRYLIKTRGQQVTLSCSPISGHRSVSWYQQTPGQGLQFLFEYFSETQRNKGNFPGRFSGRQFSNSRSEMNVSTLELGDSALYLCASSLTSRGQNTEAFFGQGTRLTVV.

At least ten counts were recorded for this clonotype. The rearrangement links TRBV10-2 to TRBJ2-5; 7 nucleotides agree with TRBD1. This CDR3 has 13 amino acids. Per germline, CDR1 WSHSY and CDR2 SAAADI. V was clipped by 9 bases and J by 5 bases; unmatched bases: 9. CDR3 coding DNA: TGCGCCAGTGCTAATGACAGGGCGGAGACCCAGTACTTC. Its translation is CASANDRAETQYF.

This clonotype was counted between two and nine times. This chain joins TRBV12-3 or TRBV12-4 and TRBJ1-1; possibly TRBD1 for D (6 bases). V gave up 7 bases and J gave up 7 bases, with 10 bases separating them. This CDR3 spans 11 amino acids. The CDR3: CASTRGGEAFF. CDR3 coding DNA: TGTGCCAGCACCAGAGGGGGTGAAGCTTTCTTT.

The sample holds a few counts of this clonotype. A read error is possible here, since a much larger clone lies one base away. This is likely a read error, given that the CDR3 carries no conserved phenylalanine or tryptophan at its end. The CDR3 here is CASSIAPWTDDKNIQYL. CDR3 nucleotide sequence: TGTGCCAGTAGTATAGCCCCATGGACAGACGACAAAAACATTCAGTACCTC. The chain is built from TRBV19 and TRBJ2-4; perhaps TRBD1 as D (6 bases). This CDR3 comprises 17 residues. CDR1 and CDR2 (germline): LNHDA, SQIVND (reference sequence). V was pared by 1 base and J by 3 bases, with 16 bases between.

The CDR3 spells CASRPTGQAYGYTF. The CDR3 DNA follows: TGTGCCAGCAGGCCAACCGGACAGGCCTATGGCTACACCTTC. V usage is TRBV7-9 and J usage is TRBJ1-2, with TRBD1 matching over 7 bases. The J segment lost 4 bases and the V segment lost 6 bases, leaving 8 bases of the junction unmatched. The V gene's germline CDR1 is SEHNR and CDR2 FQNEAQ (reference sequence). This CDR3 region has 14 residues.

This clonotype appeared many times. V is TRBV9 and J is TRBJ1-6, with D hard to call. Trimming pared 0 bases from V and 9 bases from J, leaving 22 bases between. Germline loops: CDR1 SGDLS, CDR2 YYNGEE. The CDR3 loop spans 18 amino acids. For the CDR3, the DNA is TGTGCCAGCAGCGTAGAACGCCGAAATCCCCGAACGCCTTCACCCCTCCACTTT. Encoded protein: CASSVERRNPRTPSPLHF.

This clonotype was counted many times. This chain uses TRBV29-1 with TRBJ2-1; TRBD2 aligns across 8 bases. The length of the CDR3 is 14 residues. Per germline, CDR1 SQVTM and CDR2 ANQGSEA. The V and J ends lost 5 bases and 8 bases, in that order; junction bases with no gene match: 11. The CDR3 protein is CSVPAGVAGYEQFF. The CDR3 bases are TGCAGCGTTCCCGCTGGGGTAGCGGGGTATGAGCAGTTCTTC.

This clonotype occurred many times. The chain carries TRBV20-1 and TRBJ2-7; D is undetermined. The germline V and J ends were trimmed by 1 base and 2 bases, with 9 bases remaining between them. The CDR3 loop spans 13 amino acids. Germline CDR1 DFQATT, CDR2 SNEGSKA (reference sequence). The DNA of the CDR3 is TGCAGTGCTAGAGGGCAGGTAGCCTACGAGCAGTACTTC. It translates to CSARGQVAYEQYF.